This TCR beta chain emerged from a study of spatial heterogeneity in lung cancer. The wider study: As counted in raw reads, each unique TCR and UMI combination appeared more than ten times on average.

Time point reported: sample taken at primary tumor resection. The cohort: 70 to 75 early-stage, untreated non-small cell lung cancer patients. Material for sequencing was whole RNA from tumor, nontumor lung or frozen PBMC, left unsorted. Each TCR cDNA molecule carried a unique molecular identifier. MiXCR was run by TCRdb on the 5' RACE reads, yielding one entry per CDR3 protein. The table has some 83,000 distinct CDR3 sequences, around 7.8% seen once; the top ten hold roughly 7%. Here the sequenced sample was PBMCs, taken at surgery. This sequence was found in a male donor with early-stage non-small cell lung cancer.

This chain's CDR3 is CASSLMSSTEAFF. DNA of the CDR3: TGTGCCAGCAGCTTAATGTCTAGCACTGAAGCTTTCTTT. The chain links TRBV7-2 to TRBJ1-1; no clear D gene. Trimming cost V 2 bases and J 4 bases, with 8 bases left between them. Germline V lookup: CDR1 SGHTA, CDR2 FQGNSA. The CDR3 is made up of 13 amino acids.